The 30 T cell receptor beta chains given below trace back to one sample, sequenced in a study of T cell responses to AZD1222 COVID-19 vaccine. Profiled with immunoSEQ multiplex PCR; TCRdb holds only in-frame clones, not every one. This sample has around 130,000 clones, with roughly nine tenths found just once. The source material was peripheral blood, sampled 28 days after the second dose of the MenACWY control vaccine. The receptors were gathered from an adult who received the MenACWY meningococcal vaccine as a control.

The CDR3 reads CASSTSAGGTQETQYF. The CDR3 region has the DNA TGTGCCAGCAGTACGAGCGCGGGGGGGACCCAAGAGACCCAGTACTTC. V gene TRBV28 combines with J gene TRBJ2-5; 9 nucleotides align to TRBD2. The CDR3 is 16 amino acids. Germline V CDR1 and CDR2: MDHEN, SYDVKM. J was trimmed by 1 base and V by 5 bases; bases with no gene match: 8.

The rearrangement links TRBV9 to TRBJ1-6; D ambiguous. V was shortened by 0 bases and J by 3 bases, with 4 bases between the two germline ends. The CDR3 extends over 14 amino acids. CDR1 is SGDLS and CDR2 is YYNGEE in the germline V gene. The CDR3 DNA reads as TGTGCCAGCAGCGTAGCAGTCTATAATTCACCCCTCCACTTT. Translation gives CASSVAVYNSPLHF.

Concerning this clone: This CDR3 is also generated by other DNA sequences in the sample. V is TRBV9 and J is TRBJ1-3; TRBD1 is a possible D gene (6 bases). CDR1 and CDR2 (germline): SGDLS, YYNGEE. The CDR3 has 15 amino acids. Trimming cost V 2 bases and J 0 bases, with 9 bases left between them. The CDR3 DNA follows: TGTGCCAGCAGCGTTAGGGGGAGCTCTGGAAACACCATATATTTT. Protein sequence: CASSVRGSSGNTIYF.

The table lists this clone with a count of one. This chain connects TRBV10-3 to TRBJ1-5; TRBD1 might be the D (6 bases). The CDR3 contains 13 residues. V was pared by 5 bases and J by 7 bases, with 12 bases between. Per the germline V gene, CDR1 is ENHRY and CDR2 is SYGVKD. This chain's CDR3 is CAISRTEFQPQHF. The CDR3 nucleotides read TGTGCCATCAGTAGGACAGAGTTCCAGCCCCAGCATTTT.

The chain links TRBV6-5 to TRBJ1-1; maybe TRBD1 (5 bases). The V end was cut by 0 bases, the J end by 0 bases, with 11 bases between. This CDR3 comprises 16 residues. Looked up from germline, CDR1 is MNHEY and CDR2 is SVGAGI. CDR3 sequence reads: CASSYSGGPLNTEAFF. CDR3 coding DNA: TGTGCCAGCAGTTACTCTGGGGGACCTCTGAACACTGAAGCTTTCTTT.

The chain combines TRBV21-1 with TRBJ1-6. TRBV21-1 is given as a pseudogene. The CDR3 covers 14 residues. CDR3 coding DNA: TGTGCCAGCAGCAAAGAGGGCAGGGAGTCACCCCTCCACTTT. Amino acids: CASSKEGRESPLHF.

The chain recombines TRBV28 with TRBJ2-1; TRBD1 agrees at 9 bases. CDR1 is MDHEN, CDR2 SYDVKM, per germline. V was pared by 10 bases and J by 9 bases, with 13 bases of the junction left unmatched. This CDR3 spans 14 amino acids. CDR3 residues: CATWPGQGRFEQFF. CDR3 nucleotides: TGTGCCACTTGGCCGGGACAGGGCCGCTTTGAGCAGTTCTTC. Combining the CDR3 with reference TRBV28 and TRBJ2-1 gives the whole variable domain DVKVTQSSRYLVKRTGEKVFLECVQDMDHENMFWYRQDPGLGLRLIYFSYDVKMKEKGDIPEGYSVSREKKERFSLILESASTNQTSMYLCATWPGQGRFEQFFGPGTRLTVL.

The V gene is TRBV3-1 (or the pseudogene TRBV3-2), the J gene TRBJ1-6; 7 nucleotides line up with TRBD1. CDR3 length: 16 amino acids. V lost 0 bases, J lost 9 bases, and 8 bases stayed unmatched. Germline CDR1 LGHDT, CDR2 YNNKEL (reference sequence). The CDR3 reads CASSQEKTGFFSPLHF. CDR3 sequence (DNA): TGTGCCAGCAGCCAAGAAAAGACAGGGTTCTTTTCACCCCTCCACTTT.

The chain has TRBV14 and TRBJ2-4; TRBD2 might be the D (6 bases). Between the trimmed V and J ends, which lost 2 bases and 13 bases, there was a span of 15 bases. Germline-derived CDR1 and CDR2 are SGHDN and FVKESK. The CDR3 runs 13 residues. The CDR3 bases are TGTGCCAGCAGCCAAAATAGGGGAGGAATCCAGTACTTC. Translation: CASSQNRGGIQYF.

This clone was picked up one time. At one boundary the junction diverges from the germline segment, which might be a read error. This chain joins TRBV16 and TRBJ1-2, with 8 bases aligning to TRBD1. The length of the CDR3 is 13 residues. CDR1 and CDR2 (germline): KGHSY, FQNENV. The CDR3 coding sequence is TGTGCCAGCAGCCAGGACAGGGACTATGGCCACACCTTC. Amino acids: CASSQDRDYGHTF. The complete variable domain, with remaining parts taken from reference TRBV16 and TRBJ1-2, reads GEEVAQTPKHLVRGEGQKAKLYCAPIKGHSYVFWYQQVLKNEFKFLISFQNENVFDETGMPKERFSAKCLPNSPCSLEIQATKLEDSAVYFCASSQDRDYGHTFGSGTRLTVV.

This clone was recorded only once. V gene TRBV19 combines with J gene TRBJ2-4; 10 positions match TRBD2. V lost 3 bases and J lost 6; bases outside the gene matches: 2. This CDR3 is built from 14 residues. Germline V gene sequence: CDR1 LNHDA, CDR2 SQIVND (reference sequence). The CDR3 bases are TGTGCCAGTAGTATCCGACTAGCGGGAAACATTCAGTACTTC. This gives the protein CASSIRLAGNIQYF.

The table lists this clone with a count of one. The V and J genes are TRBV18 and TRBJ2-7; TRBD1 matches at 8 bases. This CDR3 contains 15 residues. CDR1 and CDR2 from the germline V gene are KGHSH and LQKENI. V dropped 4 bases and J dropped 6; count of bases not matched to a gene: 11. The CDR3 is CASSRGTGLLSEQYF. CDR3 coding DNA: TGTGCCAGCTCACGGGGGACAGGTCTTCTAAGCGAGCAGTACTTC.

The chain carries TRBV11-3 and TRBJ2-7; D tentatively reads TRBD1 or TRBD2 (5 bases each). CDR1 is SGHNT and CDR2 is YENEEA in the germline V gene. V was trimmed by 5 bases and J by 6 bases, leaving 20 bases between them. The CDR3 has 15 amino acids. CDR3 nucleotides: TGTGCCAGCAGCCCCCCCGGGGCGGGTCTACTCGAGCAGTACTTC. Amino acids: CASSPPGAGLLEQYF.

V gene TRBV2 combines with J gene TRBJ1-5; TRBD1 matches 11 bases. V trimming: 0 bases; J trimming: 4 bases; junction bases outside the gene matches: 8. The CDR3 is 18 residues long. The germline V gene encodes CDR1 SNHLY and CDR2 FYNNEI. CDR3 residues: CASSEALGQGAVNQPQHF. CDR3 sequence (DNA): TGTGCCAGCAGTGAAGCGCTTGGACAGGGGGCCGTAAATCAGCCCCAGCATTTT.

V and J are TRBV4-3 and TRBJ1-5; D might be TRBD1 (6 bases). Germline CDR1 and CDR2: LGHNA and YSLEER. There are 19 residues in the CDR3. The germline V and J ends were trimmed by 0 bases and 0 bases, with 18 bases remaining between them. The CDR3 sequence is CASSQDLVVGQYSNQPQHF. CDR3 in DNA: TGCGCCAGCAGCCAAGATCTAGTAGTCGGACAGTATAGCAATCAGCCCCAGCATTTT.

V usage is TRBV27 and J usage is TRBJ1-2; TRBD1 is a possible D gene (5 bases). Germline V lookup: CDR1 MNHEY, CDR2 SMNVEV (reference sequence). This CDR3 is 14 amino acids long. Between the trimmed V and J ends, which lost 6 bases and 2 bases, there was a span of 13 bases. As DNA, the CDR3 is TGTGCCAGCAGCCGGGGACCACCGAACTATGGCTACACCTTC. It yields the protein CASSRGPPNYGYTF.

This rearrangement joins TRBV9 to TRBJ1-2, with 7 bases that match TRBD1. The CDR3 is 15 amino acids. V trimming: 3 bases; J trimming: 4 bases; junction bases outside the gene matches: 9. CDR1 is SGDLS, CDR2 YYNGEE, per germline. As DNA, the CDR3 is TGTGCCAGCAGCGCTTGGGACAGAAAGGGCTATGGCTACACCTTC. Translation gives CASSAWDRKGYGYTF.

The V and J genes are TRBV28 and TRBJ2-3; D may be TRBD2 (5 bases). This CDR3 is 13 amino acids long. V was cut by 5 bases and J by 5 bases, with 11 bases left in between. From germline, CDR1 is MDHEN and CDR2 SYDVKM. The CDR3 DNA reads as TGTGCCAGCAGTGTTAGCGTGGGAGATACGCAGTATTTT. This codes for CASSVSVGDTQYF.

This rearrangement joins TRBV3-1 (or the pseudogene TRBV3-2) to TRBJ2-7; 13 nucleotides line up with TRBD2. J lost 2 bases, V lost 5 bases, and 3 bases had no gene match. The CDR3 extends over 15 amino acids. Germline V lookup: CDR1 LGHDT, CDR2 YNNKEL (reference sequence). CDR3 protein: CASSTGLAGPYEQYF. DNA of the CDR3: TGTGCCAGCAGCACGGGACTAGCGGGACCCTACGAGCAGTACTTC.

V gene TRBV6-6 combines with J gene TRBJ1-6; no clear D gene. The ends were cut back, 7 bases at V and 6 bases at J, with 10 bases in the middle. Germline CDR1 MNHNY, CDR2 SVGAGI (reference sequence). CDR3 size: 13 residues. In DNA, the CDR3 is TGTGCCAGCACCCTACAGTTTAATTCACCCCTCCACTTT. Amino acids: CASTLQFNSPLHF.

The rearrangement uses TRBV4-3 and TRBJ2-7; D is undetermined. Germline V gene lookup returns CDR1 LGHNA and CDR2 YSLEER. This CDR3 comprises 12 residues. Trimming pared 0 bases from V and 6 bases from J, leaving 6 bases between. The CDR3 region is CASSQDRAEQYF. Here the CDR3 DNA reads TGCGCCAGCAGCCAAGATCGGGCCGAGCAGTACTTC.

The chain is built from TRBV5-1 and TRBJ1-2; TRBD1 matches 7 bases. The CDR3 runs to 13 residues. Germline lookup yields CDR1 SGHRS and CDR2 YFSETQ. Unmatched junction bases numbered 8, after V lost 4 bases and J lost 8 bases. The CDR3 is CASSPRTGYGYTF. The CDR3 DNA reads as TGCGCCAGCAGCCCCAGGACAGGTTACGGCTACACCTTC.

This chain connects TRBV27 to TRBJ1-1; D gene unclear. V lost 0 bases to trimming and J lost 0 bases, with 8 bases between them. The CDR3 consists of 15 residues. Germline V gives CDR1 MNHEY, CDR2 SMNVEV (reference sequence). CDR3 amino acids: CASSLSWILNTEAFF. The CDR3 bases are TGTGCCAGCAGTTTATCGTGGATCCTGAACACTGAAGCTTTCTTT.

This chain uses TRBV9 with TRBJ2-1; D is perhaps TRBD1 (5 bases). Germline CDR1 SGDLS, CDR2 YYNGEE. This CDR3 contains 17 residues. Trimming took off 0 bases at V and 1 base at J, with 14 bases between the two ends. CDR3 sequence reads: CASSVGGSGPSYNEQFF. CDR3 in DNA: TGTGCCAGCAGCGTAGGGGGATCAGGGCCGTCCTACAATGAGCAGTTCTTC.

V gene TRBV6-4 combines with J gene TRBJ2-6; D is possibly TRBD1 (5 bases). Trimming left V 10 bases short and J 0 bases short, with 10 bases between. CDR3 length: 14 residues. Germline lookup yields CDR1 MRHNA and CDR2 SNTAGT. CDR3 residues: CATRDSSGANVLTF. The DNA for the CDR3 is TGTGCCACCCGAGACAGCTCTGGGGCCAACGTCCTGACTTTC.

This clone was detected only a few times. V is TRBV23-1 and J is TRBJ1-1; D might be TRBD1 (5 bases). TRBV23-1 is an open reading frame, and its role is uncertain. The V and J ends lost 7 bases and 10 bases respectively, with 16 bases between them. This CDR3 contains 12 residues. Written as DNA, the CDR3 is TGCGCCAGCACAAATCCCGGGGCCGGAGCTTTCTTT. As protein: CASTNPGAGAFF.

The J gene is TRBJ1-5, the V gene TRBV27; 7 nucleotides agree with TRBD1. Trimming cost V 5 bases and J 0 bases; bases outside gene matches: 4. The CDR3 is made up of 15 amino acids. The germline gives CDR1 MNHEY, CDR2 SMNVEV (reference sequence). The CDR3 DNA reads TGTGCCAGCAGTAGAACAGGGGATAGCAATCAGCCCCAGCATTTT. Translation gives CASSRTGDSNQPQHF.

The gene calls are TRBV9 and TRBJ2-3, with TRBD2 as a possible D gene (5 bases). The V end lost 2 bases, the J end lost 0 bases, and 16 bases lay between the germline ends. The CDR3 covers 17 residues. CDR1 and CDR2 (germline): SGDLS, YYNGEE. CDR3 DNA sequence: TGTGCCAGCAGCGTGACTATCAGTGCCTCTAGCACAGATACGCAGTATTTT. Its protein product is CASSVTISASSTDTQYF.

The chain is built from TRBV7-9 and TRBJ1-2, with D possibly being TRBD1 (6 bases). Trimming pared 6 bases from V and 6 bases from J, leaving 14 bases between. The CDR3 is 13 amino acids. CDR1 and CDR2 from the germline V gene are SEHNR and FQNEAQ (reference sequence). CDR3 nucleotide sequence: TGTGCCAGCAGAGCAGGGGCATGGGATGGCTACACCTTC. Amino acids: CASRAGAWDGYTF.

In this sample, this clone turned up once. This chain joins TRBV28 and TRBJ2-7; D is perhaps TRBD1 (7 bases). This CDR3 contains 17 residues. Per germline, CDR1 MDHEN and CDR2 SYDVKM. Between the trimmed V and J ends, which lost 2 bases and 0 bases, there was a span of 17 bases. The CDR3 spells CASSLPAGQPSSYEQYF. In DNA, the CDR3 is TGTGCCAGCAGTTTACCTGCGGGACAGCCGAGCTCCTACGAGCAGTACTTC.